The clone carrying this T cell receptor beta chain was counted many times. Its antigen is unidentified. J gave up 0 bases and V 6 bases, and 6 bases lay outside the gene matches. CDR1 is MNHNS, CDR2 SASEGT, per germline. CDR3 size: 15 residues. This record belongs to a study of T cells in Graves' hyperthyroidism and ophthalmopathy. Uncontrolled infection, other autoimmune disease, pregnancy and lactation each barred patients from inclusion. The PBMCs studied were ones that came from approximately 9.9 ml fresh peripheral blood. Study conclusions and caveats: Blood also showed most of the thyroid clonotypes that were expanded above 0.001.

Amplification targeted TCR beta CDR3 regions from RNA transcripts. TCR CDR3 regions were first amplified by RT-PCR with HTBI primers. MiXCR, run by TCRdb on the multiplex PCR reads, gives a single entry per CDR3 protein. The sample shows about 37,000 distinct CDR3 sequences, 40% to 60% of them seen only once. This sequence was found in a middle-aged man with Graves' ophthalmopathy. The chain is built from TRBV6-1 and TRBJ1-1; 8 bases are a match to TRBD1. Sequencing was done on a sample of blood. Here the CDR3 DNA reads TGTGCCAGCAGATTCGGACAGGGAATGAACACTGAAGCTTTCTTT. Amino acids: CASRFGQGMNTEAFF.